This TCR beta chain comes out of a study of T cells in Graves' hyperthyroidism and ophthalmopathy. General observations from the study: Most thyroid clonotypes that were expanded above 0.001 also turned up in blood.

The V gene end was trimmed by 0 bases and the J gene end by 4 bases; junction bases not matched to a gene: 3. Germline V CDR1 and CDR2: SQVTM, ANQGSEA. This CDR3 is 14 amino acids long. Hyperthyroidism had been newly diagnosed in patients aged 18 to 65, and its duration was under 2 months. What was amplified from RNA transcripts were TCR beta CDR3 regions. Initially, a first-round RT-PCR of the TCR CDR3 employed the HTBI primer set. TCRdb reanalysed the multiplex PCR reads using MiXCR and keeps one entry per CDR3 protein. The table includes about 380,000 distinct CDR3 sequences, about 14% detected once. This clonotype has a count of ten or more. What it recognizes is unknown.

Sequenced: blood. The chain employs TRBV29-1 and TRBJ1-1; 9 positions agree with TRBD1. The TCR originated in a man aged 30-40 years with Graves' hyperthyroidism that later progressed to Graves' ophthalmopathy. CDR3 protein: CSVEEVTGGTEAFF. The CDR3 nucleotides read TGCAGCGTTGAAGAGGTGACAGGGGGCACTGAAGCTTTCTTT. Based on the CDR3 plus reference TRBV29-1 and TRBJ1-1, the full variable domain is SAVISQKPSRDICQRGTSLTIQCQVDSQVTMMFWYRQQPGQSLTLIATANQGSEATYESGFVIDKFPISRPNLTFSTLTVSNMSPEDSSIYLCSVEEVTGGTEAFFGQGTRLTVV.